This T cell receptor beta chain is from a study of blood T cell repertoires in COVID-19. Background on the study: Sites across the United States, Italy and Spain contributed samples from acute and convalescent COVID-19.

Enrollment of patients from Seattle took place during active infection, with longitudinal follow-up. TCRdb's copy holds only in-frame clones and misses some; the assay was immunoSEQ multiplex PCR. Here the sample spans about 140,000 clones, about 87% being singletons. This clonotype was sampled from a human donor with COVID-19, enrolled during active disease. The donor label of this sample is uncertain. Sequencing was done on a sample of peripheral blood.

In nucleotides, the CDR3 is TGTGCCAGCAGTGAAGGGCGGAGCTCTGGAAACACCATATATTTT. It codes for CASSEGRSSGNTIYF. The J gene is TRBJ1-3, the V gene TRBV6-1, with D uncertain. Trimming left V 1 base short and J 0 bases short, with 7 bases between. Germline V gene lookup returns CDR1 MNHNS and CDR2 SASEGT. The CDR3 runs to 15 residues.